The 19 T cell receptor beta chains below all came from one sample that was sequenced in a study of T cells after posttransplantation cyclophosphamide. TCRdb's table, derived via immunoSEQ multiplex PCR, lists solely in-frame clones and lacks some. Sampling found tens of thousands of clones, none seen once. The sequenced sample consisted of PBMCs. These TCRs come from a man aged 50 to 59 in good health, CMV-negative, and a related stem cell transplant donor.

This clone was detected many times. V gene TRBV6-1 combines with J gene TRBJ1-5; D possibly corresponds to TRBD1 (5 bases). Between the trimmed V and J ends, which lost 3 bases and 0 bases, there was a span of 18 bases. This CDR3 region has 18 residues. Looked up from germline, CDR1 is MNHNS and CDR2 is SASEGT. The CDR3 DNA reads TGTGCCAGCAGTGATCGGGGGGTTCGAATATCTAGCAATCAGCCCCAGCATTTT. It yields the protein CASSDRGVRISSNQPQHF.

This clone was picked up many times. V usage is TRBV7-9 and J usage is TRBJ1-1; TRBD1 matches 8 bases. V lost 5 bases and J lost 3; bases outside the gene matches: 8. This CDR3 region has 15 residues. The germline CDR1 and CDR2 sequences are SEHNR and FQNEAQ (reference sequence). CDR3: CASSVPDRGDTEAFF. CDR3 sequence (DNA): TGTGCCAGCAGCGTACCAGACAGGGGTGACACTGAAGCTTTCTTT.

This clone was seen ten or more times. The V gene is TRBV30, the J gene TRBJ2-3; the D is unclear. Trimming stripped 7 bases from V and 4 bases from J, with 9 bases between. Per the germline V gene, CDR1 is GTSNPN and CDR2 is SVGIG (reference sequence). This CDR3 region has 11 residues. CDR3 protein: CASGLSDTQYF. The CDR3 nucleotides read TGTGCCTCTGGCCTTTCAGATACGCAGTATTTT.

This clone was counted ten times or more. Other nucleotide sequences from this sample produce the same CDR3. V usage is TRBV2 and J usage is TRBJ1-1, with D unclear. Trimming removed 2 bases at V and 7 bases at J, with 14 bases between. The CDR3 runs to 14 residues. Germline lookup yields CDR1 SNHLY and CDR2 FYNNEI. The CDR3 is CASSERRGAIEAFF. In nucleotides, the CDR3 is TGTGCCAGCAGTGAAAGACGGGGAGCGATTGAAGCTTTCTTT.

This clone showed up many times. The chain uses TRBV5-5 and TRBJ1-3; no clear D. With 5 bases removed from V and 0 bases from J, the gap between germline ends came to 12 bases. The germline V gene has CDR1 SGHKS and CDR2 YYEKEE (reference sequence). The CDR3 totals 15 residues. CDR3 loop: CASRRGATSGNTIYF. Here the CDR3 DNA reads TGTGCCAGCAGGCGTGGTGCAACCTCTGGAAACACCATATATTTT.

Many counts were recorded for this clone. The chain is built from TRBV18 and TRBJ2-7; 9 bases are shared with TRBD1. CDR1 is KGHSH, CDR2 LQKENI, per germline. The V gene end was trimmed by 4 bases and the J gene end by 3 bases; junction bases not matched to a gene: 7. This CDR3 has 15 amino acids. The CDR3 spells CASSRRTGEGYEQYF. CDR3 DNA sequence: TGTGCCAGCTCACGTAGGACAGGGGAAGGCTACGAGCAGTACTTC.

This clone was observed at least ten times. This chain connects TRBV5-5 to TRBJ2-2; 10 nucleotides agree with TRBD2. V dropped 4 bases and J dropped 1; count of bases not matched to a gene: 4. The germline CDR1 and CDR2 sequences are SGHKS and YYEKEE (reference sequence). The CDR3 is 16 amino acids. CDR3 bases: TGTGCCAGCAGCCTACGACTAGCGGGGAACACCGGGGAGCTGTTTTTT. Protein: CASSLRLAGNTGELFF.

This clone was found many times. CDR3: CASSFAGIGGSGNTIYF. CDR3 bases: TGTGCCAGCAGCTTCGCGGGGATTGGAGGCTCTGGAAACACCATATATTTT. The chain uses TRBV5-5 and TRBJ1-3; D call uncertain. Germline CDR1 reads SGHKS; CDR2 reads YYEKEE (reference sequence). The CDR3 totals 17 residues. The ends were cut back, 2 bases at V and 0 bases at J, with 15 bases in the middle.

The sample holds many counts of this clone. This chain links TRBV5-1 with TRBJ2-7; D call uncertain. Trimming took 4 bases from V and 5 from J, leaving 10 bases between them. Germline V CDR1 and CDR2: SGHRS, YFSETQ. This CDR3 spans 12 amino acids. The chain's CDR3 is CASSRPGNEQYF. CDR3 coding DNA: TGCGCCAGCAGCCGACCAGGAAACGAGCAGTACTTC.

This clone was recorded many times. The V gene is TRBV7-3, the J gene TRBJ2-2; 8 bases line up with TRBD2. V shed 6 bases and J 0 bases; nucleotides not matched to a gene: 18. CDR1 and CDR2 (germline): SGHTA, FQGTGA. CDR3 length equals 20 residues. Here the CDR3 reads CASRFNPGLAVPANTGELFF. The CDR3 DNA reads TGTGCCAGCAGGTTTAACCCCGGACTAGCAGTCCCCGCGAACACCGGGGAGCTGTTTTTT.

This clone was observed at least ten times. In DNA form, the CDR3 reads TGTGCCAGCAGTTTCGGGACAGGGGTGGATGAAGCTTTCTTT. Translation gives CASSFGTGVDEAFF. V is TRBV7-3 and J is TRBJ1-1, with 10 bases matching TRBD1. Germline V gene lookup returns CDR1 SGHTA and CDR2 FQGTGA. V dropped 6 bases and J dropped 7; count of bases not matched to a gene: 8. This CDR3 spans 14 amino acids.

This clone was seen repeatedly, ten times or more. V gene TRBV7-9 combines with J gene TRBJ1-1; D is unclear. This CDR3 region has 13 residues. Germline V lookup: CDR1 SEHNR, CDR2 FQNEAQ (reference sequence). V was pared by 4 bases and J by 5 bases, with 11 bases between. CDR3 loop: CASSYELRTEAFF. The DNA of the CDR3 is TGTGCCAGCAGCTACGAGCTCAGGACTGAAGCTTTCTTT.

In this sample, this clone turned up many times. The genes are TRBV7-9 and TRBJ2-1; 8 bases align to TRBD2. CDR3 length: 16 residues. V was clipped by 5 bases and J by 5 bases; unmatched bases: 11. The V gene's germline CDR1 is SEHNR and CDR2 FQNEAQ (reference sequence). CDR3 in amino acids: CASSPMSGSWDNEQFF. The CDR3 DNA reads as TGTGCCAGCAGCCCAATGAGCGGGAGTTGGGACAATGAGCAGTTCTTC.

This clone was counted many times. The genes are TRBV25-1 and TRBJ2-1; 12 nucleotides align to TRBD2. Germline CDR1 MGHDK, CDR2 SYGVNS. CDR3 length: 18 amino acids. The V and J ends lost 1 base and 7 bases, in that order; junction bases with no gene match: 11. As DNA, the CDR3 is TGTGCCAGCAGTGAATGGCCTAGCGGGAGGGGTAGGAAAAATGAGCAGTTCTTC. This gives the protein CASSEWPSGRGRKNEQFF. The variable domain in full, with the rest retrieved from reference TRBV25-1 and TRBJ2-1, is EADIYQTPRYLVIGTGKKITLECSQTMGHDKMYWYQQDPGMELHLIHYSYGVNSTEKGDLSSESTVSRIRTEHFPLTLESARPSHTSQYLCASSEWPSGRGRKNEQFFGPGTRLTVL.

This chain connects TRBV30 to TRBJ2-1; the D is unclear. There are 12 residues in the CDR3. The germline CDR1 and CDR2 sequences are GTSNPN and SVGIG (reference sequence). Deletions cut 0 bases from V and 4 bases from J, with 4 bases between. The CDR3 loop reads CAWSVRYNEQFF. CDR3 nucleotide sequence: TGTGCCTGGAGTGTACGGTACAATGAGCAGTTCTTC. Supplemented by reference TRBV30 and TRBJ2-1, the full variable domain reads SQTIHQWPATLVQPVGSPLSLECTVEGTSNPNLYWYRQAAGRGLQLLFYSVGIGQISSEVPQNLSASRPQDRQFILSSKKLLLSDSGFYLCAWSVRYNEQFFGPGTRLTVL.

This clone was counted ten times or more. The V call is TRBV2, the J call TRBJ1-1; the D is unclear. The CDR3 has 13 residues. With 7 bases removed from V and 2 bases from J, the gap between germline ends came to 11 bases. Germline-derived CDR1 and CDR2 are SNHLY and FYNNEI. The chain's CDR3 is CASTTTVNTEAFF. The CDR3 DNA is TGTGCCAGCACTACTACGGTCAACACTGAAGCTTTCTTT.

This clone was recorded at least ten times. This rearrangement joins TRBV28 to TRBJ1-5; weak D call: TRBD1 (5 bases). Germline loops: CDR1 MDHEN, CDR2 SYDVKM. CDR3 size: 15 residues. V lost 8 bases, J lost 7 bases, and 21 bases lay in between. The CDR3 region has the DNA TGTGCCAGCGTCGGAGGAGGGACGGCGGTCCAGCCCCAGCATTTT. Translating gives CASVGGGTAVQPQHF.

This clone was detected many times. The chain combines TRBV6-5 with TRBJ2-1; the D gene is possibly TRBD1 (6 bases). V lost 3 bases to trimming and J lost 8 bases, with 8 bases between them. The CDR3 runs to 12 residues. Germline V lookup: CDR1 MNHEY, CDR2 SVGAGI. The CDR3 DNA reads TGTGCCAGCAGTTATCAGGGGTATGAGCAGTTCTTC. Encoded protein: CASSYQGYEQFF.

This clone was observed a handful of times. The CDR3 DNA sequence: TGTGCCAGCAGTTGGACTAGCGGGGGCAATGAGCAGTTCTTC. It is translated as CASSWTSGGNEQFF. This chain links TRBV27 with TRBJ2-1, with 13 bases lining up with TRBD2. CDR3 length: 14 amino acids. J gave up 6 bases and V 4 bases, and 0 bases lay outside the gene matches. Germline lookup yields CDR1 MNHEY and CDR2 SMNVEV (reference sequence).